These 17 T cell receptor beta chains were all obtained from the same sample, sequenced in a study of shared clonotypes between healthy human individuals (dated by TCRdb to 2020 to 2022). The library was built by means of the immunoSEQ multiplex PCR assay. In TCRdb, the immuneACCESS table is reduced to in-frame sequences with V and J assigned. These tables do not hold every clone; where another copy was compared, an unresolved V gene accounts for under half, and the others remain unexplained. In this sample the table shows hundreds of thousands of clones, about 80% of which occur a single time. The ten largest clones represent about 11% of the sample. Sequencing input: PBMCs. These receptors all stem from a woman aged 40 to 49 in good health. Some clones in this sample may be carry-over from other donors' samples.

The DNA of the CDR3 is TGCGCCAGCAGCCTCCCTAGCGGGAGTGGCTACAATGAGCAGTTCTTC. Protein product: CASSLPSGSGYNEQFF. The chain has TRBV5-1 and TRBJ2-1, with 10 bases lining up with TRBD2. V shed 4 bases and J 3 bases; nucleotides not matched to a gene: 7. Germline assignment: CDR1 SGHRS and CDR2 YFSETQ. This CDR3 is 16 amino acids long.

The chain carries TRBV2 and TRBJ1-4; 9 nucleotides align to TRBD1. The germline CDR1 and CDR2 sequences are SNHLY and FYNNEI. V lost 6 bases and J lost 7; bases outside the gene matches: 9. The CDR3 is 15 amino acids. This CDR3 reads CASRDPGQGGEKLFF. CDR3 sequence (DNA): TGTGCCAGCAGGGATCCGGGACAGGGAGGTGAAAAACTGTTTTTT.

This clone was detected only once. The chain is built from TRBV19 and TRBJ2-7, with D hard to call. Trimming pared 3 bases from V and 3 bases from J, leaving 9 bases between. The CDR3 sequence is 13 residues long. CDR1 is LNHDA, CDR2 SQIVND, per germline (reference sequence). The CDR3 DNA reads TGTGCCAGTAGTATCCAAAGTGGCTACGAGCAGTACTTC. Amino acid sequence: CASSIQSGYEQYF. The full variable domain, rest sourced from reference TRBV19 and TRBJ2-7, is DGGITQSPKYLFRKEGQNVTLSCEQNLNHDAMYWYRQDPGQGLRLIYYSQIVNDFQKGDIAEGYSVSREKKESFPLTVTSAQKNPTAFYLCASSIQSGYEQYFGPGTRLTVT.

The chain has TRBV2 and TRBJ2-7; 14 bases align to TRBD2. Trimming removed 6 bases from V and 11 bases from J; junction bases left unmatched: 9. The CDR3 is 14 residues long. CDR1 and CDR2 (germline): SNHLY, FYNNEI. CDR3: CASRTGTSGSLKYF. The CDR3 bases are TGTGCCAGCAGGACCGGGACTAGCGGGAGTCTAAAGTACTTC. Full variable domain (missing parts from reference TRBV2 and TRBJ2-7): EPEVTQTPSHQVTQMGQEVILRCVPISNHLYFYWYRQILGQKVEFLVSFYNNEISEKSEIFDDQFSVERPDGSNFTLKIRSTKLEDSAMYFCASRTGTSGSLKYFGPGTRLTVT.

The chain employs TRBV30 and TRBJ1-3, with a tentative D call TRBD1 (6 bases). Germline V gene sequence: CDR1 GTSNPN, CDR2 SVGIG (reference sequence). The V gene lost 2 bases and the J gene lost 4 bases, with 12 bases spanning the gap. This CDR3 has 14 residues. The CDR3 sequence is CAWSTGSAGNTIYF. The CDR3 region has the DNA TGTGCCTGGAGTACAGGGTCCGCGGGAAACACCATATATTTT.

J is TRBJ1-5 and V is TRBV7-7; 8 bases align to TRBD1. CDR1 SSHAT and CDR2 FNYEAQ come from the germline V gene (reference sequence). V shed 2 bases, J shed 6 bases, and the junction held 12 bases outside the gene matches. The CDR3 consists of 17 residues. The CDR3 loop is CASSLSTGEGIFQPQHF. DNA of the CDR3: TGTGCCAGCAGCTTATCGACAGGGGAAGGTATCTTTCAGCCCCAGCATTTT. Based on the CDR3 plus reference TRBV7-7 and TRBJ1-5, the full variable domain is GAGVSQSPRYKVTKRGQDVTLRCDPISSHATLYWYQQALGQGPEFLTYFNYEAQPDKSGLPSDRFSAERPEGSISTLTIQRTEQRDSAMYRCASSLSTGEGIFQPQHFGDGTRLSIL.

This clone occurred once. The rearrangement joins TRBV29-1 to TRBJ2-1; 10 bases are shared with TRBD2. Germline values: CDR1 SQVTM, CDR2 ANQGSEA. Losses at the gene ends were 3 bases for V and 0 bases for J; bases not matched to a gene: 11. The CDR3 sequence is 18 residues long. The CDR3 coding sequence is TGCAGCGTTGAGGGGCTAGCGGGAGTTATGAGCTCCTACAATGAGCAGTTCTTC. It yields the protein CSVEGLAGVMSSYNEQFF.

CDR3 loop: CASSDPAGDTSYEQYF. DNA of the CDR3: TGTGCCAGCAGCGACCCAGCCGGAGACACCTCCTACGAGCAGTACTTC. The genes are TRBV28 and TRBJ2-7, with D unresolved. Germline values: CDR1 MDHEN, CDR2 SYDVKM. V was cut by 6 bases and J by 0 bases, with 18 bases left in between. The CDR3 is 16 amino acids. Filled out from reference TRBV28 and TRBJ2-7, the complete variable domain reads DVKVTQSSRYLVKRTGEKVFLECVQDMDHENMFWYRQDPGLGLRLIYFSYDVKMKEKGDIPEGYSVSREKKERFSLILESASTNQTSMYLCASSDPAGDTSYEQYFGPGTRLTVT.

This clone was recorded only once. The chain is built from TRBV7-2 and TRBJ2-2; D is uncertain. CDR1 is SGHTA, CDR2 FQGNSA, per germline. The length of the CDR3 is 12 residues. Deletions cut 5 bases from V and 9 bases from J, with 10 bases between. The CDR3 loop reads CASSPPGRELFF. For the CDR3, the DNA is TGTGCCAGCAGCCCACCGGGTCGGGAGCTGTTTTTT.

The genes are TRBV18 and TRBJ2-1, with 7 nucleotides matching TRBD1. The V segment lost 4 bases and the J segment 3 bases; nucleotides outside the gene matches: 12. From germline, CDR1 is KGHSH and CDR2 LQKENI. This CDR3 has 17 residues. The CDR3 DNA sequence: TGTGCCAGCTCACTAAAACCAGGGGGTCTCTACTACAATGAGCAGTTCTTC. Amino acids: CASSLKPGGLYYNEQFF.

This clone was counted between two and nine times. V and J are TRBV5-4 and TRBJ2-5, with D perhaps given as TRBD1 or TRBD2 (5 bases each). V was trimmed by 4 bases and J by 5 bases, leaving 12 bases between them. Germline values: CDR1 SGHNT, CDR2 YYREEE (reference sequence). The length of the CDR3 is 13 residues. This CDR3 is CASSRDVAETQYF. The CDR3 DNA is TGTGCCAGCAGCCGGGACGTCGCGGAGACCCAGTACTTC. Full variable domain (remainder filled in from reference TRBV5-4 and TRBJ2-5): ETGVTQSPTHLIKTRGQQVTLRCSSQSGHNTVSWYQQALGQGPQFIFQYYREEENGRGNFPPRFSGLQFPNYSSELNVNALELDDSALYLCASSRDVAETQYFGPGTRLLVL.

This clone showed up just once. Other DNA sequences in the same sample also yield this CDR3. The J gene is TRBJ2-5, the V gene TRBV6-5, with D unclear. This CDR3 is built from 14 residues. The germline V gene has CDR1 MNHEY and CDR2 SVGAGI. V shed 0 bases and J shed 5 bases, with 10 bases lying between them. The CDR3: CASSYSTGGETQYF. As DNA, the CDR3 is TGTGCCAGCAGTTACTCGACCGGTGGGGAGACCCAGTACTTC.

This clone was observed a few times. The rearrangement joins TRBV6-5 to TRBJ2-3; possible D gene TRBD2, 6 bases. The CDR3 runs to 14 residues. CDR1 and CDR2 (germline): MNHEY, SVGAGI. With 4 bases removed from V and 0 bases from J, the gap between germline ends came to 8 bases. CDR3 loop: CASSSGTSTDTQYF. DNA for the CDR3: TGTGCCAGCAGTTCTGGGACTAGCACAGATACGCAGTATTTT.

This sequence joins TRBV9 and TRBJ2-3; tentative D call: TRBD2 (5 bases). V was clipped by 3 bases and J by 4 bases, with 9 bases between them. Germline V gene sequence: CDR1 SGDLS, CDR2 YYNGEE. The CDR3 extends over 13 amino acids. This chain's CDR3 is CASSETRADTQYF. The CDR3 bases are TGTGCCAGCAGCGAAACTAGGGCAGATACGCAGTATTTT. Using reference TRBV9 and TRBJ2-3 for the parts outside the CDR3, the full variable domain is DSGVTQTPKHLITATGQRVTLRCSPRSGDLSVYWYQQSLDQGLQFLIQYYNGEERAKGNILERFSAQQFPDLHSELNLSSLELGDSALYFCASSETRADTQYFGPGTRLTVL.

This clone was seen more than once but under ten times. The chain employs TRBV7-2 and TRBJ1-1, with a possible D match to TRBD1 (5 bases). CDR3 size: 16 residues. CDR1 SGHTA and CDR2 FQGNSA come from the germline V gene. V was clipped by 1 base and J by 0 bases, with 12 bases between them. The CDR3 loop is CASSLGREGMNTEAFF. CDR3 nucleotide sequence: TGTGCCAGCAGCTTAGGCAGGGAAGGCATGAACACTGAAGCTTTCTTT. The full variable domain, in which reference TRBV7-2 and TRBJ1-1 provide the parts outside the CDR3, is GAGVSQSPSNKVTEKGKDVELRCDPISGHTALYWYRQSLGQGLEFLIYFQGNSAPDKSGLPSDRFSAERTGGSVSTLTIQRTQQEDSAVYLCASSLGREGMNTEAFFGQGTRLTVV.

The chain couples TRBV5-1 to TRBJ2-1; maybe TRBD1 (5 bases). Germline V gene sequence: CDR1 SGHRS, CDR2 YFSETQ. V lost 1 base, J lost 8 bases, and 10 bases lay in between. The CDR3 totals 13 residues. DNA of the CDR3: TGCGCCAGCAGCTTGCGGACATTCGATGAGCAGTTCTTC. It codes for CASSLRTFDEQFF.

Remarks on this clone: This probably arose from a read error, given a far larger clone one base away. In the same sample, other DNA sequences code for this CDR3. In DNA form, the CDR3 reads TGTGCCAGCAGCTTAACGGGGGACACTGAAGCTTTCTTT. Translated, it gives CASSLTGDTEAFF. V gene TRBV7-3 combines with J gene TRBJ1-1; possible D gene TRBD1, 5 bases. The V and J ends lost 0 bases and 3 bases respectively, with 5 bases between them. Looked up from germline, CDR1 is SGHTA and CDR2 is FQGTGA. The CDR3 runs to 13 residues. Looking up the rest from reference TRBV7-3 and TRBJ1-1 gives the full variable domain: GAGVSQTPSNKVTEKGKYVELRCDPISGHTALYWYRQSLGQGPEFLIYFQGTGAADDSGLPNDRFFAVRPEGSVSTLKIQRTERGDSAVYLCASSLTGDTEAFFGQGTRLTVV.